One and the same sample provided the 16 T cell receptor beta chains below, sequenced in a study of T cells in Graves' hyperthyroidism and ophthalmopathy. Researchers amplified the TCR beta CDR3 regions from RNA transcripts. First-round RT-PCR with HTBI primers amplified the TCR CDR3 region. From the multiplex PCR reads, TCRdb called clonotypes with MiXCR, one entry per CDR3 protein. The table includes roughly 570,000 distinct CDR3 sequences, 15% to 19% detected once. The sample consisted of blood. The receptors were gathered from a woman in her 30s with Graves' hyperthyroidism.

The V gene is TRBV9, the J gene TRBJ2-2; the D is unclear. Trimming took off 0 bases at V and 7 bases at J, with 7 bases between the two ends. CDR3 length equals 13 residues. Germline loops: CDR1 SGDLS, CDR2 YYNGEE. The CDR3 nucleotides are TGTGCCAGCAGCGTAGAGATCGGCGGGGAGCTGTTTTTT. Protein: CASSVEIGGELFF. Looking up the rest from reference TRBV9 and TRBJ2-2 gives the full variable domain: DSGVTQTPKHLITATGQRVTLRCSPRSGDLSVYWYQQSLDQGLQFLIQYYNGEERAKGNILERFSAQQFPDLHSELNLSSLELGDSALYFCASSVEIGGELFFGEGSRLTVL.

There are a few counts of this clonotype. This may come from a read error, since a much larger clone is one base off. The chain is built from TRBV28 and TRBJ2-3, with D possibly TRBD1 on 6 matching bases. Looked up from germline, CDR1 is MDHEN and CDR2 is SYDVKM. The CDR3 sequence is 14 residues long. The CDR3: CANSPTGITDTQYF. The CDR3 region has the DNA TGTGCCAACAGTCCAACAGGGATCACAGATACGCAGTATTTT.

This clonotype has at least ten counts. This rearrangement joins TRBV27 to TRBJ1-1; D unresolved. The CDR3 has 15 amino acids. The V end lost 2 bases, the J end lost 4 bases, and 14 bases lay between the germline ends. Germline values: CDR1 MNHEY, CDR2 SMNVEV (reference sequence). In DNA, the CDR3 is TGTGCCAGCAGTTTAAGGGCCTGGGTAATCACTGAAGCTTTCTTT. It codes for CASSLRAWVITEAFF.

This clonotype was seen many times. This chain joins TRBV3-1 and TRBJ1-1; weak D call: TRBD1 (6 bases). V gave up 3 bases and J gave up 5 bases, with 10 bases separating them. Germline CDR1 reads LGHDT; CDR2 reads YNNKEL (reference sequence). The CDR3 loop spans 13 amino acids. CDR3 sequence reads: CASSQGARTEAFF. In nucleotides, the CDR3 is TGTGCCAGCAGCCAGGGGGCGCGGACTGAAGCTTTCTTT.

The J gene is TRBJ2-4, the V gene TRBV9; D is perhaps TRBD2 (6 bases). V lost 4 bases and J 8 bases, leaving 16 bases between the germline ends. CDR1 is SGDLS and CDR2 is YYNGEE in the germline V gene. The CDR3 is 14 residues long. CDR3 sequence: CASSPFGGEDIQYF. The DNA for the CDR3 is TGTGCCAGCAGCCCCTTCGGAGGGGAAGACATTCAGTACTTC.

This clonotype appeared a few times. The chain employs TRBV11-3 and TRBJ2-7; 9 bases are a match to TRBD2. The V gene's germline CDR1 is SGHNT and CDR2 YENEEA. V shed 1 base, J shed 4 bases, and the junction held 20 bases outside the gene matches. The CDR3 is made up of 20 amino acids. The DNA of the CDR3 is TGTGCCAGCAGCTTAGCCCACCCCCTGGCTAGCGGGATCGCATGGTACGAGCAGTACTTC. It encodes CASSLAHPLASGIAWYEQYF. Full variable domain (remainder filled in from reference TRBV11-3 and TRBJ2-7): EAGVVQSPRYKIIEKKQPVAFWCNPISGHNTLYWYLQNLGQGPELLIRYENEEAVDDSQLPKDRFSAERLKGVDSTLKIQPAELGDSAVYLCASSLAHPLASGIAWYEQYFGPGTRLTVT.

Many counts were recorded for this clonotype. The chain has TRBV7-2 and TRBJ2-7, with D perhaps TRBD2 (6 bases). There are 15 residues in the CDR3. V was trimmed by 2 bases and J by 5 bases, leaving 16 bases between them. Per the germline V gene, CDR1 is SGHTA and CDR2 is FQGNSA. CDR3 loop: CASSLQPGENHEQYF. CDR3 DNA sequence: TGTGCCAGCAGCTTACAACCGGGAGAAAACCACGAGCAGTACTTC.

The V and J genes are TRBV6-1 and TRBJ1-2, with a tentative D call TRBD1 (5 bases). Germline assignment: CDR1 MNHNS and CDR2 SASEGT. The V end was cut by 2 bases, the J end by 3 bases, with 13 bases between. CDR3 length: 15 residues. CDR3 coding DNA: TGTGCCAGCAGTGAATATTCGGGACGCCACTATGGCTACACCTTC. This encodes CASSEYSGRHYGYTF.

This clonotype was found many times. J is TRBJ1-1 and V is TRBV13; 10 bases agree with TRBD1. With 10 bases clipped from V and 1 base from J, the junction kept 12 bases outside the gene matches. This CDR3 comprises 16 residues. Germline V gene lookup returns CDR1 PRHDT and CDR2 FYEKMQ (reference sequence). CDR3 residues: CATTPGTGVTNTEAFF. As DNA, the CDR3 is TGTGCCACCACCCCGGGGACAGGGGTTACGAACACTGAAGCTTTCTTT.

The chain recombines TRBV6-4 with TRBJ2-2; 9 nucleotides agree with TRBD1. The V and J ends lost 6 bases and 1 base, in that order; junction bases with no gene match: 6. Germline V gene data show CDR1 as MRHNA and CDR2 as SNTAGT. The CDR3 covers 16 residues. CDR3 region: CASRWRGQGNTGELFF. The CDR3 region has the DNA TGTGCCAGCAGGTGGAGGGGACAGGGGAACACCGGGGAGCTGTTTTTT.

This clonotype was counted at least ten times. The rearrangement links TRBV6-1 to TRBJ2-6; 11 nucleotides agree with TRBD2. The junction had 13 bases not matched to a gene; V was cut back by 6 bases and J by 0 bases. This CDR3 has 20 amino acids. Germline loops: CDR1 MNHNS, CDR2 SASEGT. The CDR3 region has the DNA TGTGCCAGCAGAGACCGGGAAACTAGCGGGAGTCTCTCTGGGGCCAACGTCCTGACTTTC. It codes for CASRDRETSGSLSGANVLTF.

This clonotype was counted many times. The CDR3 protein is CASSYSIDFEQFF. In DNA, the CDR3 is TGTGCCAGCAGTTACTCCATAGACTTTGAGCAGTTCTTC. J is TRBJ2-1 and V is TRBV6-6; no firm D call. V gave up 0 bases and J gave up 9 bases, with 9 bases separating them. CDR1 MNHNY and CDR2 SVGAGI come from the germline V gene (reference sequence). The CDR3 consists of 13 residues.

This clonotype was counted many times. The chain recombines TRBV11-3 with TRBJ2-2, with D perhaps TRBD2 (6 bases). The CDR3 spans 15 residues. The germline CDR1 and CDR2 sequences are SGHNT and YENEEA. Trimming shortened V by 5 bases and J by 3 bases, and 13 bases separated the two germline ends. CDR3 sequence reads: CASSPGLGDTGELFF. The CDR3 DNA reads as TGTGCCAGCAGCCCGGGACTCGGGGACACCGGGGAGCTGTTTTTT. Combining the CDR3 with reference TRBV11-3 and TRBJ2-2 gives the whole variable domain EAGVVQSPRYKIIEKKQPVAFWCNPISGHNTLYWYLQNLGQGPELLIRYENEEAVDDSQLPKDRFSAERLKGVDSTLKIQPAELGDSAVYLCASSPGLGDTGELFFGEGSRLTVL.

This clonotype was counted a few times. The chain carries TRBV11-3 and TRBJ2-7; D might be TRBD1 (6 bases). CDR3 length: 12 residues. V was cut by 1 base and J by 6 bases, with 7 bases left in between. Germline V gene sequence: CDR1 SGHNT, CDR2 YENEEA. CDR3 amino acids: CASSLADSEQYF. Written as DNA, the CDR3 is TGTGCCAGCAGCTTAGCGGACAGCGAGCAGTACTTC.

This clonotype was detected many times. V and J are TRBV11-2 and TRBJ2-1; no firm D call. CDR3 length equals 17 residues. CDR1 is SGHAT, CDR2 FQNNGV, per germline. Trimming took 5 bases from V and 0 from J, leaving 17 bases between them. CDR3 protein: CASSPRRVLSSYNEQFF. In DNA, the CDR3 is TGTGCCAGCAGCCCCCGTCGGGTACTAAGCTCCTACAATGAGCAGTTCTTC.

This clonotype has a handful of counts. The rearrangement joins TRBV10-3 to TRBJ2-7, with D tentatively TRBD2 (6 bases). Germline V CDR1 and CDR2: ENHRY, SYGVKD. The CDR3 extends over 11 amino acids. V lost 10 bases to trimming and J lost 8 bases, with 15 bases between them. This CDR3 is CASGTAVQQYF. DNA of the CDR3: TGTGCCAGCGGGACGGCCGTTCAGCAGTACTTC.